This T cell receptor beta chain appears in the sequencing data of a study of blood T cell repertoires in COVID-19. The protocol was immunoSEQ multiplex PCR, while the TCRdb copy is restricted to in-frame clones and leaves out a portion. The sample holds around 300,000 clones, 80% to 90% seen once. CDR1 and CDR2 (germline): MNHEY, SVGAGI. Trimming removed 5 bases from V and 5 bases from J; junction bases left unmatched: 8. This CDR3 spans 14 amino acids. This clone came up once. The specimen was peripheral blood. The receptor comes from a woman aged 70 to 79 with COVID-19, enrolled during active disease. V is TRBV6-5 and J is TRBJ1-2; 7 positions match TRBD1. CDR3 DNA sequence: TGTGCCAGCAGTCGAGGGGGCGCGGTGTATGGCTACACCTTC. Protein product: CASSRGGAVYGYTF.